The 20 T cell receptor beta chains presented below share a single source sample, sequenced in a study of CD8 T cells in Susac syndrome. With random hexamers, reverse transcription was performed on about 0.45 to 1 ug of RNA. Each CDR3 protein gets one entry after TCRdb re-called the immunoSEQ multiplex PCR reads with MiXCR. The top ten clones hold more than 0.07% of a sample with about 160,000 distinct CDR3 sequences, about 92% of them seen once. The specimen was CD4+ T cells from PBMCs. Receptors originate from a human donor in good health.

V and J are TRBV20-1 and TRBJ1-1; the D gene is possibly TRBD1 (6 bases). Between the trimmed V and J ends, which lost 4 bases and 5 bases, there was a span of 11 bases. This CDR3 is built from 12 residues. The germline gives CDR1 DFQATT, CDR2 SNEGSKA (reference sequence). CDR3 in amino acids: CSATQGRTEAFF. The CDR3 coding sequence is TGCAGTGCTACACAGGGTAGGACTGAAGCTTTCTTT.

This chain uses TRBV6-5 with TRBJ2-5; a weak D match, TRBD2 (5 bases). The CDR3 spans 14 residues. Germline V lookup: CDR1 MNHEY, CDR2 SVGAGI. V shed 2 bases and J shed 4 bases, with 11 bases lying between them. This CDR3 is CASSYGGRIETQYF. DNA for the CDR3: TGTGCCAGCAGTTACGGCGGGCGAATAGAGACCCAGTACTTC.

This rearrangement joins TRBV4-3 to TRBJ2-3; 7 nucleotides line up with TRBD1. With V trimmed by 0 bases and J by 1 base, 4 bases remained unmatched. This CDR3 is 16 amino acids long. Germline V gene sequence: CDR1 LGHNA, CDR2 YSLEER. DNA of the CDR3: TGCGCCAGCAGCCAAGATCAGGGGGTAGGCACAGATACGCAGTATTTT. It translates to CASSQDQGVGTDTQYF.

The J gene is TRBJ1-2, the V gene TRBV29-1, with TRBD1 matching over 10 bases. There are 12 residues in the CDR3. Germline V gene data show CDR1 as SQVTM and CDR2 as ANQGSEA. Germline trimming cut 4 bases from V and 8 bases from J; bases unmatched to any gene: 4. The CDR3 sequence is CSVGQGARGYTF. The CDR3 bases are TGCAGCGTTGGACAGGGGGCGCGGGGCTACACCTTC. The whole variable domain, remainder taken from reference TRBV29-1 and TRBJ1-2, is SAVISQKPSRDICQRGTSLTIQCQVDSQVTMMFWYRQQPGQSLTLIATANQGSEATYESGFVIDKFPISRPNLTFSTLTVSNMSPEDSSIYLCSVGQGARGYTFGSGTRLTVV.

The V call is TRBV20-1, the J call TRBJ1-1, with TRBD1 matching 7 bases. V was pared by 1 base and J by 1 base, with 3 bases of the junction left unmatched. Germline V gene lookup returns CDR1 DFQATT and CDR2 SNEGSKA (reference sequence). The CDR3 spans 14 residues. This CDR3 reads CSARGGTANTEAFF. As DNA, the CDR3 is TGCAGTGCTAGAGGCGGGACAGCGAACACTGAAGCTTTCTTT.

Points on this clonotype: At one end the junction does not follow the germline gene, possibly because of a read error. The chain employs TRBV7-3 and TRBJ2-7; the D is unclear. CDR1 and CDR2 from the germline V gene are SGHTA and FQGTGA. This CDR3 comprises 13 residues. The DNA of the CDR3 is TGTGCCGGCAGCCAAGGGCCAAACTACGAGCAGTACTTC. This sequence encodes CAGSQGPNYEQYF.

The chain links TRBV5-1 to TRBJ1-1; 7 positions agree with TRBD1. V shed 7 bases, J shed 0 bases, and the junction held 3 bases outside the gene matches. CDR3 size: 13 residues. From germline, CDR1 is SGHRS and CDR2 YFSETQ. The CDR3 DNA sequence: TGCGCCAGCGGGACAGACATGAACACTGAAGCTTTCTTT. Its translation is CASGTDMNTEAFF.

This rearrangement joins TRBV20-1 to TRBJ1-1; D remains ambiguous. V lost 6 bases to trimming and J lost 6 bases, with 2 bases between them. The CDR3 has 8 amino acids. Germline-derived CDR1 and CDR2 are DFQATT and SNEGSKA (reference sequence). CDR3 coding DNA: TGCAGTGCCTCTGAAGCTTTCTTT. Translated, it gives CSASEAFF.

The chain recombines TRBV30 with TRBJ2-1; no definite D call. The CDR3 sequence is 14 residues long. V gave up 8 bases and J gave up 0 bases, with 14 bases separating them. CDR1 and CDR2 (germline): GTSNPN, SVGIG (reference sequence). The CDR3 spells CAAYSEPSYNEQFF. For the CDR3, the DNA is TGTGCCGCTTATTCAGAACCCTCCTACAATGAGCAGTTCTTC.

The rearrangement uses TRBV2 and TRBJ1-4; D not resolved. Germline CDR1 SNHLY, CDR2 FYNNEI. The CDR3 contains 14 residues. The germline V and J ends were trimmed by 7 bases and 5 bases, with 14 bases remaining between them. CDR3 in amino acids: CASNPQGQNEKLFF. CDR3 nucleotides: TGTGCCAGCAATCCCCAAGGGCAAAATGAAAAACTGTTTTTT.

This chain links TRBV9 with TRBJ2-4, with D perhaps matching TRBD1 (5 bases). Trimming took 2 bases from V and 5 from J, leaving 11 bases between them. This CDR3 is built from 14 residues. From germline, CDR1 is SGDLS and CDR2 YYNGEE. The CDR3 region is CASSVQGGENIQYF. The CDR3 coding sequence is TGTGCCAGCAGCGTGCAGGGCGGTGAAAACATTCAGTACTTC.

In DNA, the CDR3 is TGTGCCTGGAGTCCCCTGGACAGGGGAAACACCGGGGAGCTGTTTTTT. Translated, it gives CAWSPLDRGNTGELFF. V is TRBV30 and J is TRBJ2-2; the match to TRBD1 covers 9 bases. The CDR3 loop spans 16 amino acids. Per germline, CDR1 GTSNPN and CDR2 SVGIG (reference sequence). V was pared by 2 bases and J by 2 bases, with 6 bases of the junction left unmatched.

V and J are TRBV27 and TRBJ2-1; D is unresolved. The CDR3 consists of 15 residues. The germline V gene has CDR1 MNHEY and CDR2 SMNVEV (reference sequence). V was trimmed by 3 bases and J by 8 bases, leaving 17 bases between them. The CDR3 DNA reads as TGTGCCAGCAGTTTCGATTGGCGCCGCGCCGATGAGCAGTTCTTC. Encoded protein: CASSFDWRRADEQFF.

Notes on this clonotype: One junction end does not reproduce the germline sequence, and a read error may be involved. The chain has TRBV11-2 and TRBJ1-2; tentatively, D is TRBD1 (5 bases). Per the germline V gene, CDR1 is SGHAT and CDR2 is FQNNGV. The CDR3 is 12 residues long. In DNA form, the CDR3 reads TGTGCCAGCAGCTTAGATCGGGATTGGACATCCTTC. The encoded protein is CASSLDRDWTSF.

The rearrangement joins TRBV20-1 to TRBJ1-5; a possible D gene is TRBD1 (6 bases). Germline CDR1 DFQATT, CDR2 SNEGSKA (reference sequence). Trimming removed 5 bases at V and 2 bases at J, with 16 bases between. CDR3 length: 15 residues. DNA for the CDR3: TGCAGTGCTTCTCGGCAGCCAGGGGGCAATCAGCCCCAGCATTTT. It specifies CSASRQPGGNQPQHF.

The chain combines TRBV5-1 with TRBJ1-1; D call uncertain. The CDR3 is 13 amino acids. V shed 6 bases and J shed 0 bases, with 9 bases lying between them. Germline values: CDR1 SGHRS, CDR2 YFSETQ. CDR3 loop: CASKSQMNTEAFF. Here the CDR3 DNA reads TGCGCCAGCAAGAGCCAGATGAACACTGAAGCTTTCTTT. Supplemented by reference TRBV5-1 and TRBJ1-1, the full variable domain reads KAGVTQTPRYLIKTRGQQVTLSCSPISGHRSVSWYQQTPGQGLQFLFEYFSETQRNKGNFPGRFSGRQFSNSRSEMNVSTLELGDSALYLCASKSQMNTEAFFGQGTRLTVV.

Only a few counts were recorded for this clonotype. V gene TRBV20-1 combines with J gene TRBJ2-7; 8 nucleotides match TRBD1. V lost 1 base, J lost 5 bases, and 7 bases stayed unmatched. Per germline, CDR1 DFQATT and CDR2 SNEGSKA (reference sequence). CDR3 length: 14 amino acids. The CDR3 region is CSARGGQGWDEQYF. CDR3 coding DNA: TGCAGTGCTAGAGGTGGACAGGGTTGGGACGAGCAGTACTTC.

This clonotype is a singleton in its sample. This chain uses TRBV28 with TRBJ2-7; TRBD1 is a possible D gene (5 bases). CDR3 length: 14 residues. Germline CDR1 is MDHEN and CDR2 is SYDVKM. Trimming took 5 bases from V and 3 from J, leaving 14 bases between them. The CDR3, as DNA: TGTGCCAGCAGTCTCCCAGGACATTACTACGAGCAGTACTTC. This translates into CASSLPGHYYEQYF.

This chain connects TRBV28 to TRBJ1-1, with 7 positions matching TRBD1. The CDR3 loop spans 15 amino acids. Germline CDR1 and CDR2: MDHEN and SYDVKM. V was clipped by 10 bases and J by 2 bases; unmatched bases: 13. CDR3 protein: CAITRPTGSNTEAFF. The CDR3 nucleotides read TGTGCCATCACCAGGCCGACAGGGTCTAACACTGAAGCTTTCTTT.

The V and J genes are TRBV20-1 and TRBJ1-1; D remains ambiguous. Trimming cost V 6 bases and J 1 base, with 12 bases left between them. Germline CDR1 is DFQATT and CDR2 is SNEGSKA (reference sequence). This CDR3 is built from 13 residues. The CDR3 loop is CSATDGPNTEAFF. For the CDR3, the DNA is TGCAGTGCAACGGACGGCCCGAACACTGAAGCTTTCTTT.